Following are 21 T cell receptor beta chains from one sample sequenced in a study of Graves' ophthalmopathy and Graves' hyperthyroidism. The sequenced template was RNA, covering the TCR beta CDR3 region. Second-round multiplex PCR came after first-round RT-PCR with HTBI primers. TCRdb ran MiXCR on the multiplex PCR reads and lists one entry per CDR3 protein. The sample has about 410,000 distinct CDR3 sequences; around 20% are singletons. The sequencing input was peripheral blood. These receptors all come from a woman younger than 30 with Graves' ophthalmopathy.

The chain recombines TRBV12-3 or TRBV12-4 with TRBJ1-2; TRBD1 might be the D (5 bases). This CDR3 comprises 12 residues. V lost 3 bases and J lost 8, with 10 bases in between. The CDR3 reads CASSFRAWGYTF. The CDR3 DNA is TGTGCCAGCAGTTTCAGGGCGTGGGGCTACACCTTC.

This clonotype was detected ten times or more. This chain joins TRBV28 and TRBJ1-1, with a weak D call TRBD1 (5 bases). CDR3 length: 13 amino acids. V dropped 1 base and J dropped 7 bases, with 10 bases sitting between them. Germline values: CDR1 MDHEN, CDR2 SYDVKM. The CDR3 loop is CASSLYGQIEAFF. CDR3 in DNA: TGTGCCAGCAGTTTATACGGACAAATTGAAGCTTTCTTT.

The chain is built from TRBV28 and TRBJ1-1; unclear D gene. CDR3 length: 11 residues. V was trimmed by 2 bases and J by 12 bases, leaving 10 bases between them. CDR1 MDHEN and CDR2 SYDVKM come from the germline V gene. CDR3: CASSLKIHSFF. The CDR3 DNA follows: TGTGCCAGCAGTTTAAAGATCCATTCTTTCTTT.

In this sample, this clonotype turned up many times. V is TRBV28 and J is TRBJ2-4; D remains ambiguous. Germline CDR1 is MDHEN and CDR2 is SYDVKM. Trimming took 7 bases from V and 3 from J, leaving 28 bases between them. CDR3 length: 19 residues. The CDR3, as DNA: TGTGCCAGCACCCCGCCCGTGGTCGACTCGCCAGCACACAAAAACATTCAGTACTTC. Encoded protein: CASTPPVVDSPAHKNIQYF.

Many counts were recorded for this clonotype. The V call is TRBV5-1, the J call TRBJ1-1, with a tentative D call TRBD1 (5 bases). This CDR3 comprises 14 residues. Trimming removed 4 bases from V and 4 bases from J, with 14 bases in between. Germline V gene data show CDR1 as SGHRS and CDR2 as YFSETQ. Written as DNA, the CDR3 is TGCGCCAGCAGCCCGGGACTACTGGGCACTGAAGCTTTCTTT. Amino acids: CASSPGLLGTEAFF.

This clonotype was seen only a few times. The V call is TRBV6-1, the J call TRBJ1-5; possible D gene TRBD1, 5 bases. Trimming stripped 7 bases from V and 2 bases from J, with 18 bases between. The germline gives CDR1 MNHNS, CDR2 SASEGT. CDR3 length equals 16 residues. CDR3 amino acids: CASTPMGGDGNQPQHF. For the CDR3, the DNA is TGTGCCAGCACCCCTATGGGCGGGGACGGCAATCAGCCCCAGCATTTT.

This clonotype was recorded many times. Compared with germline, one end of the junction differs, possibly owing to a read error. V gene TRBV7-6 combines with J gene TRBJ1-1; 9 bases align to TRBD1. This CDR3 is 16 amino acids long. Germline assignment: CDR1 SGHVS and CDR2 FNYEAQ. The CDR3 reads CACSAQTGGLNTEAFF. CDR3 sequence (DNA): TGTGCCTGCAGCGCTCAAACAGGGGGCCTGAACACTGAAGCTTTCTTT.

In its sample, this clonotype was seen a few times. The chain employs TRBV6-5 and TRBJ2-7; D might be TRBD1 or TRBD2, each matching 5 bases. The CDR3 sequence is 14 residues long. V lost 1 base to trimming and J lost 4 bases, with 11 bases between them. The germline CDR1 and CDR2 sequences are MNHEY and SVGAGI. The CDR3 here is CASSYFGGLYEQYF. CDR3 DNA: TGTGCCAGCAGTTACTTTGGGGGTCTGTACGAGCAGTACTTC.

DNA for the CDR3: TGCGCCAGCAGCCCCGGGACAGGGGGCTTGAATTCACCCCTCCACTTT. It encodes CASSPGTGGLNSPLHF. The chain is built from TRBV5-1 and TRBJ1-6, with 12 bases aligning to TRBD1. Germline-derived CDR1 and CDR2 are SGHRS and YFSETQ. J lost 7 bases, V lost 4 bases, and 6 bases had no gene match. The CDR3 sequence is 16 residues long. Combining the CDR3 with reference TRBV5-1 and TRBJ1-6 gives the whole variable domain KAGVTQTPRYLIKTRGQQVTLSCSPISGHRSVSWYQQTPGQGLQFLFEYFSETQRNKGNFPGRFSGRQFSNSRSEMNVSTLELGDSALYLCASSPGTGGLNSPLHFGNGTRLTVT.

This clonotype was seen ten or more times. V and J are TRBV24-1 and TRBJ1-3; D remains unclear. The V and J ends lost 6 bases and 3 bases respectively, with 11 bases between them. The germline V gene has CDR1 KGHDR and CDR2 SFDVKD. The CDR3 runs 14 residues. The CDR3 DNA reads as TGTGCCACCAGTCCCGGAGGGATTGGAAACACCATATATTTT. It specifies CATSPGGIGNTIYF.

This clonotype was observed at least ten times. The chain combines TRBV19 with TRBJ1-2, with a tentative D call TRBD1 (6 bases). Looked up from germline, CDR1 is LNHDA and CDR2 is SQIVND (reference sequence). This CDR3 spans 15 amino acids. Trimming removed 9 bases from V and 11 bases from J, with 28 bases in between. The CDR3 DNA reads as TGTGCCAGCCAAAGCCGGAGGGGGACTGTGGAGGTTTACACCTTC. Amino acids: CASQSRRGTVEVYTF.

The chain recombines TRBV12-3 or TRBV12-4 with TRBJ2-5; weak D call: TRBD2 (7 bases). Trimming took 2 bases from V and 4 from J, leaving 14 bases between them. The CDR3 covers 15 residues. The DNA for the CDR3 is TGTGCCAGCAGTTTAACTAACAGGGAGGGAGAGACCCAGTACTTC. Its translation is CASSLTNREGETQYF.

This clonotype has at least ten counts. The rearrangement uses TRBV5-6 and TRBJ1-5; 8 bases agree with TRBD1. Germline values: CDR1 SGHDT, CDR2 YYEEEE. The CDR3 loop spans 20 amino acids. The J segment lost 9 bases and the V segment lost 2 bases, leaving 25 bases of the junction unmatched. CDR3 nucleotides: TGTGCCAGCAGCTTACAAAAGACAGGGGTCGGTTTATTGAGGTCTGGGCCCCAGCATTTT. Amino acids: CASSLQKTGVGLLRSGPQHF.

The chain combines TRBV6-2 or TRBV6-3 with TRBJ2-2, with 12 bases fitting TRBD2. The CDR3 is 16 amino acids. CDR1 MNHEY and CDR2 SVGEGT come from the germline V gene. J was trimmed by 6 bases and V by 4 bases; bases with no gene match: 6. CDR3 residues: CASSSLAGGPPGELFF. DNA for the CDR3: TGTGCCAGCAGTTCCCTAGCGGGAGGGCCGCCCGGGGAGCTGTTTTTT.

This clonotype was seen more than once but under ten times. The rearrangement joins TRBV12-5 to TRBJ2-2; 7 nucleotides agree with TRBD1. V dropped 7 bases and J dropped 5; count of bases not matched to a gene: 19. Germline-derived CDR1 and CDR2 are LGHNT and FRNRAP. The length of the CDR3 is 18 residues. The chain's CDR3 is CASVPPPPHRGQTGELFF. The CDR3 region has the DNA TGTGCTAGTGTCCCCCCCCCCCCCCACAGGGGACAGACCGGGGAGCTGTTTTTT.

J is TRBJ2-7 and V is TRBV4-1, with TRBD2 as a possible D gene (6 bases). The CDR3 has 15 amino acids. The V and J ends lost 1 base and 5 bases respectively, with 15 bases between them. CDR1 is MGHRA and CDR2 is YSYEKL in the germline V gene. DNA of the CDR3: TGCGCCAGCAGCCAAGCACGAGGAGGGCCTGACGAGCAGTACTTC. Encoded protein: CASSQARGGPDEQYF.

This clonotype was seen ten or more times. The gene calls are TRBV27 and TRBJ1-1; 12 nucleotides align to TRBD1. CDR3 length equals 15 residues. Trimming at V came to 8 bases and at J to 10 bases, leaving 14 bases not matched to a gene. Germline V gene lookup returns CDR1 MNHEY and CDR2 SMNVEV (reference sequence). CDR3 nucleotides: TGTGCCAGCGCCAAAAGGGGGACAGGGGGCCGTGCAGCTTTCTTT. It yields the protein CASAKRGTGGRAAFF.

Many counts were recorded for this clonotype. The chain has TRBV6-2 or TRBV6-3 and TRBJ2-7; D is undetermined. Germline V lookup: CDR1 MNHEY, CDR2 SVGEGT. The V gene lost 2 bases and the J gene lost 7 bases, with 21 bases spanning the gap. This CDR3 contains 16 residues. CDR3 coding DNA: TGTGCCAGCAGTTACCTCGAAGTAACGGGCCCGCGTGAGCAGTACTTC. This gives the protein CASSYLEVTGPREQYF.

This clonotype has a count of ten or more. V usage is TRBV7-9 and J usage is TRBJ2-4; the D call may be TRBD1 or TRBD2 (5 bases each). V was clipped by 4 bases and J by 7 bases, with 11 bases between them. The germline gives CDR1 SEHNR, CDR2 FQNEAQ (reference sequence). This CDR3 has 13 residues. Written as DNA, the CDR3 is TGTGCCAGCAGCTCCGATTGGGGGAACATTCAGTACTTC. Its translation is CASSSDWGNIQYF.

The chain joins TRBV28 to TRBJ1-2; TRBD1 matches 10 bases. The length of the CDR3 is 15 residues. Trimming at V came to 8 bases and at J to 8 bases, leaving 14 bases not matched to a gene. The germline CDR1 and CDR2 sequences are MDHEN and SYDVKM. CDR3 loop: CASLEDRDRGGGYTF. DNA for the CDR3: TGTGCCAGCTTAGAAGACCGGGACAGGGGAGGAGGCTACACCTTC.

This clonotype occurred many times. The V call is TRBV27, the J call TRBJ2-7, with D perhaps matching TRBD1 (5 bases). Germline V gene data show CDR1 as MNHEY and CDR2 as SMNVEV (reference sequence). This CDR3 comprises 15 residues. Trimming took off 6 bases at V and 1 base at J, with 16 bases between the two ends. The CDR3 loop reads CASSQLDPGSYEQYF. The CDR3 coding sequence is TGTGCCAGCAGCCAGTTAGACCCAGGGTCCTACGAGCAGTACTTC.